This T cell receptor beta chain derives from a study of HIV-infected patients and healthy controls. Whole blood was used without fractionation, so all unsorted peripheral T cells were included. Reverse transcription used around 500 ng RNA and constant-region primers for alpha and beta. Alpha and beta chain libraries were made separately by chain-specific third strand synthesis with multiplexing indices. TCRdb called the 5' RACE reads again in MiXCR, with one record for every CDR3 protein. Among some 17,000 distinct CDR3 sequences listed, roughly a tenth were seen once. In this sample, this clonotype turned up many times. Trimming left V 2 bases short and J 2 bases short, with 17 bases between. Per germline, CDR1 ENHRY and CDR2 SYGVKD. The CDR3 is 17 amino acids.

This chain uses TRBV10-3 with TRBJ2-3; D might be TRBD2 (5 bases). The source material was blood. The TCR originated in an adult in good health. The CDR3 nucleotides are TGTGCCATCAGTGAGGTGTACGGGATCGGGTACACAGATACGCAGTATTTT. As protein: CAISEVYGIGYTDTQYF.